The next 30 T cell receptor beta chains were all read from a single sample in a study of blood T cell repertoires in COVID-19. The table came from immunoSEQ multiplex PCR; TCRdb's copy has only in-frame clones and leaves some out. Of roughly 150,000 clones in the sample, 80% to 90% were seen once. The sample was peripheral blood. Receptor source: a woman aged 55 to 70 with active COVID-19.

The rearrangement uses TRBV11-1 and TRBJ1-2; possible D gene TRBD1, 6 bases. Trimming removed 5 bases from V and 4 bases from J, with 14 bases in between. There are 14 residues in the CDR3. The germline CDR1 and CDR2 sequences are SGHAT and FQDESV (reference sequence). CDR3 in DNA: TGTGCCAGCAGCCCCCTGGACAGACCCTATGGCTACACCTTC. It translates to CASSPLDRPYGYTF.

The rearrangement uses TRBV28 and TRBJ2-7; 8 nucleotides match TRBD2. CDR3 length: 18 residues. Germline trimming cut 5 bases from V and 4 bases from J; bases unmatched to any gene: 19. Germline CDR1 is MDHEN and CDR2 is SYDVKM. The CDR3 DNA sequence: TGTGCCAGCAGTGGCGGGGGAAGCGGGAGATCGGGGAGGTACGAGCAGTACTTC. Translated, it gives CASSGGGSGRSGRYEQYF. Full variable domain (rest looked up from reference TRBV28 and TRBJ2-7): DVKVTQSSRYLVKRTGEKVFLECVQDMDHENMFWYRQDPGLGLRLIYFSYDVKMKEKGDIPEGYSVSREKKERFSLILESASTNQTSMYLCASSGGGSGRSGRYEQYFGPGTRLTVT.

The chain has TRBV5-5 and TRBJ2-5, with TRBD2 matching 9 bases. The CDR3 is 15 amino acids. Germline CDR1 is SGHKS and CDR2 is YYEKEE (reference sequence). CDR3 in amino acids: CAAGREGWYQETQYF. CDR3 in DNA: TGTGCGGCCGGGCGGGAGGGCTGGTACCAAGAGACCCAGTACTTC.

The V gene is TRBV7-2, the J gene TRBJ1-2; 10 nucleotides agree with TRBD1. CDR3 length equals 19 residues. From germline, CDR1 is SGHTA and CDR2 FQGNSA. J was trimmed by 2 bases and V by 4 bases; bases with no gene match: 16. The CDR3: CASSSPARRDRGRNYGYTF. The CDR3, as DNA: TGTGCCAGCAGCTCGCCGGCTCGCCGCGACAGGGGGCGGAACTATGGCTACACCTTC.

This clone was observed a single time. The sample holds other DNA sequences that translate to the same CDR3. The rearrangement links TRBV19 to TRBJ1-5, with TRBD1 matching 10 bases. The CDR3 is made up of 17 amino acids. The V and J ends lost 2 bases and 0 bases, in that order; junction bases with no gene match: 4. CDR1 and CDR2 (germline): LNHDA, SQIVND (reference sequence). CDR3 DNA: TGTGCCAGTAGTATATCGGGACAGGGGAATAGCAATCAGCCCCAGCATTTT. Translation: CASSISGQGNSNQPQHF. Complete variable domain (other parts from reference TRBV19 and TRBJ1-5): DGGITQSPKYLFRKEGQNVTLSCEQNLNHDAMYWYRQDPGQGLRLIYYSQIVNDFQKGDIAEGYSVSREKKESFPLTVTSAQKNPTAFYLCASSISGQGNSNQPQHFGDGTRLSIL.

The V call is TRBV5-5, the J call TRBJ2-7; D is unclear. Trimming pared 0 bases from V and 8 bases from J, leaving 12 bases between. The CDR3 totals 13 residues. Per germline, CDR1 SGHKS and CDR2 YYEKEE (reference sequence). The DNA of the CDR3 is TGTGCCAGCAGCTTGGCACAGCCGACCCAGCAGTACTTC. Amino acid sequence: CASSLAQPTQQYF.

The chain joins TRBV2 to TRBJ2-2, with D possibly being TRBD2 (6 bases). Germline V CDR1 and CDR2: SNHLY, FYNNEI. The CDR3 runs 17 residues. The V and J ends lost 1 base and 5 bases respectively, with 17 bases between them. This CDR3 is CASSEVRGRPGTGELFF. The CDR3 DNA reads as TGTGCCAGCAGTGAAGTCCGGGGGAGACCGGGGACCGGGGAGCTGTTTTTT.

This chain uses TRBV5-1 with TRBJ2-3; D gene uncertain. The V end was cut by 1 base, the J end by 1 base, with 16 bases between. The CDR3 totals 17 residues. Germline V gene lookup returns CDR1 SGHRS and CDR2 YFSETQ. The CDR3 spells CASSLTGGQEGTDTQYF. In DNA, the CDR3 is TGCGCCAGCAGCTTGACCGGCGGCCAAGAGGGCACAGATACGCAGTATTTT.

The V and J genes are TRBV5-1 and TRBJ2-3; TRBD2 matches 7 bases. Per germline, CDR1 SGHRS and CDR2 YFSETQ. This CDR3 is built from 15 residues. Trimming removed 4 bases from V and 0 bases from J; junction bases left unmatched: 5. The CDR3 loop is CASSRGVASTDTQYF. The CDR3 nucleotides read TGCGCCAGCAGCCGGGGGGTAGCGAGCACAGATACGCAGTATTTT.

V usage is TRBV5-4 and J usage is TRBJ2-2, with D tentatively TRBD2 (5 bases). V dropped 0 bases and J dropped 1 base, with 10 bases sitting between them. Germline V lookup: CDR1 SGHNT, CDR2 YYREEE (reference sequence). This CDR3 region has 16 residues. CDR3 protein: CASSLVFGGNTGELFF. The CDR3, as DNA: TGTGCCAGCAGCTTGGTATTCGGAGGGAACACCGGGGAGCTGTTTTTT.

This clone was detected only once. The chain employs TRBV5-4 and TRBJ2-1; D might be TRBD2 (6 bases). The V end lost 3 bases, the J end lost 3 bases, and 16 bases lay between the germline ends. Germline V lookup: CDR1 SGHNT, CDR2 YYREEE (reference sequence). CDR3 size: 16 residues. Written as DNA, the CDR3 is TGTGCCAGCAGCTGGAGGCATAGCGGTCTCTACAATGAGCAGTTCTTC. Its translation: CASSWRHSGLYNEQFF.

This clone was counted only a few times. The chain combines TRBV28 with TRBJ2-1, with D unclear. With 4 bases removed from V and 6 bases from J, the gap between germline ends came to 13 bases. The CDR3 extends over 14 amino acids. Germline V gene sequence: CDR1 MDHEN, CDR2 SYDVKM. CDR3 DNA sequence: TGTGCCAGCAGTTCTCGACGAGGCGGCAATGAGCAGTTCTTC. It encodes CASSSRRGGNEQFF.

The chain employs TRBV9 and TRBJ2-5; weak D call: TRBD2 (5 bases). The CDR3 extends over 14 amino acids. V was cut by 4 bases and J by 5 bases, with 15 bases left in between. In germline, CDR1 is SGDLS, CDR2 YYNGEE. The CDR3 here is CASSTRPGGETQYF. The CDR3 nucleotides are TGTGCCAGCAGCACCCGGCCCGGCGGGGAGACCCAGTACTTC.

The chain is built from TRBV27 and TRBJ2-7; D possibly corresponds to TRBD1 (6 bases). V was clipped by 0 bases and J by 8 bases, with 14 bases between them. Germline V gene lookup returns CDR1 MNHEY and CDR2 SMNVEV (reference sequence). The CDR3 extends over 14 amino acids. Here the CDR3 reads CASSLSWGTLKQYF. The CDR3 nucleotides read TGTGCCAGCAGTTTATCGTGGGGGACACTGAAGCAGTACTTC.

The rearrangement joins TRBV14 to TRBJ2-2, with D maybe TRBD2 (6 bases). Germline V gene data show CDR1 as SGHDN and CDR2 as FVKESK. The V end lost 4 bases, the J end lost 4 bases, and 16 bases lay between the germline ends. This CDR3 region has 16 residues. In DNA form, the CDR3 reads TGTGCCAGCAGCCGCACTTCGGGAGTAGGCACCGGGGAGCTGTTTTTT. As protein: CASSRTSGVGTGELFF.

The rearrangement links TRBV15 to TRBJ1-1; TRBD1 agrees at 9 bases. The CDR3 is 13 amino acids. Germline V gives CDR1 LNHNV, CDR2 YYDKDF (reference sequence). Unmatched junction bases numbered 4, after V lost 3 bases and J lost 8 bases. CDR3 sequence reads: CATSRAGTGEAFF. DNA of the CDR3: TGTGCCACCAGCAGGGCGGGGACAGGGGAAGCTTTCTTT.

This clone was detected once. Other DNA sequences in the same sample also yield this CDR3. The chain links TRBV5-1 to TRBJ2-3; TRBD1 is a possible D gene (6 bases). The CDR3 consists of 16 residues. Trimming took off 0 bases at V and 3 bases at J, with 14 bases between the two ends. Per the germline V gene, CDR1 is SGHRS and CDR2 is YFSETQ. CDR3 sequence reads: CASSLGSGESTDTQYF. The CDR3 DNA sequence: TGCGCCAGCAGCTTGGGGTCAGGGGAAAGTACAGATACGCAGTATTTT. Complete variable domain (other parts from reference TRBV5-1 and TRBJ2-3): KAGVTQTPRYLIKTRGQQVTLSCSPISGHRSVSWYQQTPGQGLQFLFEYFSETQRNKGNFPGRFSGRQFSNSRSEMNVSTLELGDSALYLCASSLGSGESTDTQYFGPGTRLTVL.

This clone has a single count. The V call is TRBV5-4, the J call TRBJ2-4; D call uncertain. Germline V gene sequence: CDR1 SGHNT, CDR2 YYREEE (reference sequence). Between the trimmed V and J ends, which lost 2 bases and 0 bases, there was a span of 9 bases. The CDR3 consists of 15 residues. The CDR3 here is CASSFFPLAKNIQYF. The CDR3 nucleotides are TGTGCCAGCAGCTTTTTTCCTCTAGCCAAAAACATTCAGTACTTC.

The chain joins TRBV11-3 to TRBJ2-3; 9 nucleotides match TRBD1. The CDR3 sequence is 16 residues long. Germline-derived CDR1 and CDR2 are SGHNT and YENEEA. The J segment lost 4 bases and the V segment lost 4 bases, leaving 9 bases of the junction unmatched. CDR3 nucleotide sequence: TGTGCCAGCAGCTCGACACGGACAGGGGTGGCAGATACGCAGTATTTT. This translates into CASSSTRTGVADTQYF.

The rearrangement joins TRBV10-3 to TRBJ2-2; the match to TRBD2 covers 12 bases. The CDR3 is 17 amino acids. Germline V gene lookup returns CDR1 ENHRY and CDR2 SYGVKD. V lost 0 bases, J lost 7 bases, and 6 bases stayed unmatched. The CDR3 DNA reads TGTGCCATCAGTGAGTCGCTAGCGGGAGGGCCTGGCGGGGAGCTGTTTTTT. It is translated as CAISESLAGGPGGELFF.

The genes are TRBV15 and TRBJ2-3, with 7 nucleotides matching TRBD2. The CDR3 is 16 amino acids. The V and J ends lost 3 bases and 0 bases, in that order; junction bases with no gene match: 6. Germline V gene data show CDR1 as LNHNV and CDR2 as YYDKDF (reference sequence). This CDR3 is CATSRGGRISTDTQYF. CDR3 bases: TGTGCCACCAGCAGGGGAGGGAGGATAAGCACAGATACGCAGTATTTT.

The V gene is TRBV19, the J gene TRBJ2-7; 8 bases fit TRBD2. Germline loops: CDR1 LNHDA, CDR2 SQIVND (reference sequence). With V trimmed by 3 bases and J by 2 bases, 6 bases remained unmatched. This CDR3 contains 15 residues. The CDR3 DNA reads TGTGCCAGTAGTATGGGGGCGGGGGGTACCTACGAGCAGTACTTC. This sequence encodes CASSMGAGGTYEQYF. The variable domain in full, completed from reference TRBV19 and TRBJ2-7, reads DGGITQSPKYLFRKEGQNVTLSCEQNLNHDAMYWYRQDPGQGLRLIYYSQIVNDFQKGDIAEGYSVSREKKESFPLTVTSAQKNPTAFYLCASSMGAGGTYEQYFGPGTRLTVT.

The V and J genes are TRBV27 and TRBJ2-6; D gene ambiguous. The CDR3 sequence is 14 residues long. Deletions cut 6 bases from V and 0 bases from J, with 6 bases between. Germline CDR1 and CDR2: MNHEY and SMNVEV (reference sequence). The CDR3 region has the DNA TGTGCCAGCAGCTTTAGCTCTGGGGCCAACGTCCTGACTTTC. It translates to CASSFSSGANVLTF.

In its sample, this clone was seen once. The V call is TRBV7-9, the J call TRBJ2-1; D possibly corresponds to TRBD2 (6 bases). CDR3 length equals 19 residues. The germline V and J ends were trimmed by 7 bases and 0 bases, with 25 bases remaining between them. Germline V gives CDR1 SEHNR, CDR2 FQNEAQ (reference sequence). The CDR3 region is CASTPRRSSVPNSYNEQFF. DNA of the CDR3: TGTGCCAGCACCCCAAGGCGGTCTAGCGTTCCCAACTCCTACAATGAGCAGTTCTTC.

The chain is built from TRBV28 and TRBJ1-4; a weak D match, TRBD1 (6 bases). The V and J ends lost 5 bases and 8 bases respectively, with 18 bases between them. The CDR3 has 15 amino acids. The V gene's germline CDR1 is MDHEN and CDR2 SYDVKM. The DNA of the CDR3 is TGTGCCAGCAGTCTTTCCTGGACAGTGGGGGAAAAACTGTTTTTT. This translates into CASSLSWTVGEKLFF.

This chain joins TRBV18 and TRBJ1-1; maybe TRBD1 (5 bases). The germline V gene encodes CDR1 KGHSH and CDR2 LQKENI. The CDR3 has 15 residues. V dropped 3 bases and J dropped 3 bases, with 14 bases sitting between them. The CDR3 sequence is CASSPSLGLDTEAFF. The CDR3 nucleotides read TGTGCCAGCTCACCCTCCTTGGGGCTGGACACTGAAGCTTTCTTT.

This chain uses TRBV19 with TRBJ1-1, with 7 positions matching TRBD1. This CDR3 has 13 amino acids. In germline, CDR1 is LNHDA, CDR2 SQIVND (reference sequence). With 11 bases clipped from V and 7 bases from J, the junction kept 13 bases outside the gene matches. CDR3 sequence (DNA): TGTGCCGTATGGAACAGGGGAGGATTTGAAGCTTTCTTT. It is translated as CAVWNRGGFEAFF.

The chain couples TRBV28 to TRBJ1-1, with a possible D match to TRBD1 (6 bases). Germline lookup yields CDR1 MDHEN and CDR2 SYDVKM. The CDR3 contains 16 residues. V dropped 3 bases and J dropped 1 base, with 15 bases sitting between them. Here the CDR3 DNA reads TGTGCCAGCAGTTTGGTCTTGGGCAGGGGGAACACTGAAGCTTTCTTT. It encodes CASSLVLGRGNTEAFF.

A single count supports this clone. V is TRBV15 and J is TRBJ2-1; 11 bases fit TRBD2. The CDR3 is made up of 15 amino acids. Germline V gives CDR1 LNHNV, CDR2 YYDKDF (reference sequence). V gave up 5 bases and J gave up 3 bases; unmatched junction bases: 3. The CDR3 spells CATSLTSGGYNEQFF. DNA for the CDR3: TGTGCCACCAGCCTCACTAGCGGGGGCTACAATGAGCAGTTCTTC.

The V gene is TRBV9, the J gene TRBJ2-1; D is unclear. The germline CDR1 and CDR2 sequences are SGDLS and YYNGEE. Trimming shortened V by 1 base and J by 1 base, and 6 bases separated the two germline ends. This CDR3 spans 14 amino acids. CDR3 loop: CASSVTPSYNEQFF. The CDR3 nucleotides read TGTGCCAGCAGCGTAACACCATCCTACAATGAGCAGTTCTTC.